Below, 6 T cell receptor beta chains from the same sample are listed, as sequenced in a study of identical twins. TCRdb redid the calling of the 5' RACE reads with MiXCR, one entry per CDR3 protein. The sample shows a few hundred thousand distinct CDR3 sequences, more than 9% of them seen only once. The sample was also reused in another study, on yellow fever vaccine responses in identical twins.

The sequenced sample consisted of PBMCs. These receptors came from a woman aged 18 to 35 in good health.

This clonotype was seen only a few times. This chain uses TRBV3-1 with TRBJ1-2; D call uncertain. CDR1 LGHDT and CDR2 YNNKEL come from the germline V gene (reference sequence). Trimming stripped 0 bases from V and 5 bases from J, with 13 bases between. This CDR3 spans 15 amino acids. The CDR3 nucleotides read TGTGCCAGCAGCCAAGACGTCACGAGAGGGTATGGCTACACCTTC. As protein: CASSQDVTRGYGYTF.

This clonotype was seen ten or more times. The V and J genes are TRBV12-3 or TRBV12-4 and TRBJ2-7, with D perhaps TRBD1 (6 bases). This CDR3 has 16 amino acids. V lost 1 base to trimming and J lost 3 bases, with 16 bases between them. CDR3 sequence (DNA): TGTGCCAGCAGTTTAGTTCAACCGGGACAAAACTACGAGCAGTACTTC. This translates into CASSLVQPGQNYEQYF.

This clonotype was seen only a few times. The chain recombines TRBV7-2 with TRBJ2-1; 9 bases match TRBD2. J lost 0 bases, V lost 7 bases, and 10 bases had no gene match. The length of the CDR3 is 17 residues. Germline CDR1 is SGHTA and CDR2 is FQGNSA. CDR3 amino acids: CASIGGSGLASYNEQFF. The DNA for the CDR3 is TGTGCCAGCATCGGGGGATCGGGACTAGCCTCCTACAATGAGCAGTTCTTC.

This clonotype was observed many times. V gene TRBV7-9 combines with J gene TRBJ2-1; D is possibly TRBD1 (6 bases). This CDR3 contains 16 residues. CDR1 is SEHNR, CDR2 FQNEAQ, per germline (reference sequence). With 2 bases removed from V and 5 bases from J, the gap between germline ends came to 16 bases. The CDR3 sequence is CASSLYQGRTDNEQFF. CDR3 coding DNA: TGTGCCAGCAGCTTATATCAGGGGCGGACTGACAATGAGCAGTTCTTC.

The chain uses TRBV4-1 and TRBJ2-5; D unclear. Trimming removed 4 bases at V and 1 base at J, with 7 bases between. There are 13 residues in the CDR3. From germline, CDR1 is MGHRA and CDR2 YSYEKL. In DNA, the CDR3 is TGCGCCAGCAGCCTCGTAATCCAAGAGACCCAGTACTTC. Amino acid sequence: CASSLVIQETQYF.

This clonotype was detected a few times. DNA of the CDR3: TGTGCCAGCAGTACCCCCGGGACAGCCTTCAACATTCAGTACTTC. Encoded protein: CASSTPGTAFNIQYF. This sequence joins TRBV28 and TRBJ2-4; the match to TRBD1 covers 7 bases. CDR1 and CDR2 (germline): MDHEN, SYDVKM. This CDR3 contains 15 residues. V was clipped by 5 bases and J by 7 bases; unmatched bases: 11.